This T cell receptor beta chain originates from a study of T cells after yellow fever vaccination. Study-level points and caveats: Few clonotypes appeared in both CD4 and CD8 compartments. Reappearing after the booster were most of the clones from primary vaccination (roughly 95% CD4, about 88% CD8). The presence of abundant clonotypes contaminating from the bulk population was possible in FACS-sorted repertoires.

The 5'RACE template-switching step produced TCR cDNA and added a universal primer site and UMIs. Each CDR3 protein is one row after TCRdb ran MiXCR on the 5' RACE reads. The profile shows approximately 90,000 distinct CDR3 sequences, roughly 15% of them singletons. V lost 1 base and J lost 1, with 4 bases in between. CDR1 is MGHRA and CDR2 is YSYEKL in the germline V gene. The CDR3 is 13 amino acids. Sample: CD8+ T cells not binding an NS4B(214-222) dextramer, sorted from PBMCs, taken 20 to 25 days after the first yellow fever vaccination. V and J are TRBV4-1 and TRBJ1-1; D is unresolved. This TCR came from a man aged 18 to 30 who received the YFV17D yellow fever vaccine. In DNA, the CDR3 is TGCGCCAGCAGCCAAGGAAGGAACACTGAAGCTTTCTTT. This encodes CASSQGRNTEAFF.